This T cell receptor beta chain was captured by sequencing in a study of lymphopenia after photon versus proton radiotherapy (dated by TCRdb to 2018 to 2020). In the study overall: In patients with gastrointestinal tumors who developed high-grade lymphopenia, the study compared the immunological effects of photon radiation therapy with those of proton radiation therapy. A cohort of some 22 patients with gastrointestinal tumors who received either photon or proton therapy and subsequently developed lymphopenia was included. The goal of the study was to describe how the two radiation modalities differ in their effects on the immune system.

Comment on this clone: Its antigen remains unidentified. No base-level quality is on record; no much larger clone is a single base apart.

Library construction relied on the immunoSEQ multiplex PCR assay. T cell repertoires were profiled with deep sequencing of rearranged TCR beta loci together with multiparametric flow cytometry. TCRdb took over this immuneACCESS table, retaining in-frame rearrangements with V and J assigned. Such tables are incomplete; in checked studies, under half of the missing clones stem from an unresolved V gene, and the remainder is unexplained. Counted in this sample were fewer than 70,000 clones; 87% of them appeared once. The top ten clonotypes cover 10% to 12% of the sample. Paper-wide results and their limitations: After the lymphocyte count nadir, oligoclonal expansion, especially of CD8+ Temra cells, was observed in photon-treated repertoires, and the drop in diversity was driven by this expansion. The survival association was assessed only in patients who died, and the authors presented better survival with proton therapy as a possibility rather than a demonstrated result. Across the cohort, among patients who died, a greater drop in TCR diversity after the nadir was inversely correlated with overall survival time. During treatment, patients who received proton therapy stayed relatively stable, whereas patients who received photon therapy lost naive T cells and TCR diversity and gained effector/memory populations.

V and J lose 5 bases and 7 bases, and a span of 8 bases separates them. CDR1 and CDR2 (MNHEY, SVGAGI) derive from the germline V gene. From its cysteine to its phenylalanine, the CDR3 spans 11 amino acids. Just the 33-base CDR3 DNA is kept, in frame starting at base 1. The sample in question was peripheral blood, obtained from a patient treated with proton-based radiotherapy. The rearrangement joined TRBV6-5 to TRBJ1-1, and perhaps TRBD1 as D gene, on 5 matching bases. The source is an elderly man with esophageal cancer. The CDR3 amino acid sequence is: CASSDSLEAFF. The nucleotide sequence is TGTGCCAGCAGTGACAGCCTTGAAGCTTTCTTT.